This T cell receptor (beta chain) derives from a study of T cells in Graves' hyperthyroidism and ophthalmopathy. Around 10 ml fresh peripheral blood yielded the PBMCs. It was RNA transcripts that yielded the amplified TCR beta CDR3 regions. During a first-round RT-PCR of the TCR CDR3, the HTBI primer set was used. TCRdb reanalysed the multiplex PCR reads using MiXCR and keeps one entry per CDR3 protein. The sample includes about 160,000 distinct CDR3 sequences, 8% to 9.5% of them seen just once. Trimming shortened V by 6 bases and J by 0 bases, and 12 bases separated the two germline ends. The CDR3 is 16 amino acids.

Sequencing was carried out using blood. This receptor was obtained from a woman aged 18-29 years with Graves' hyperthyroidism that later progressed to Graves' ophthalmopathy. The chain links TRBV12-3 or TRBV12-4 to TRBJ2-6; D gene ambiguous. DNA for the CDR3: TGTGCCAGCAGGAAAACTACTGGCTCTGGGGCCAACGTCCTGACTTTC. Protein sequence: CASRKTTGSGANVLTF.